This T cell receptor beta chain was identified during a study of identical twins (dated by TCRdb to 2015 to 2016). As for the study more broadly: To test whether fetal clonotypes persist, the study used deep sequencing on TCR alpha and beta repertoires from monozygotic twins, unrelated adults of various ages, and cord blood. Replicate twin experiments were performed at different times using different library preparation protocols to rule out contamination.

Libraries were prepared through 5' RACE. For sequencing, an Illumina HiSeq 2000 was employed. A universal primer binding site was introduced by template switching, and a unique molecular identifier was present in the final cDNA, enabling accurate counting of TCR cDNA molecules. Specific primers in the conserved constant-segment region were used to synthesize first-strand cDNA for the TCR alpha and beta chains. Each cDNA library was double barcoded, with a SMART-Mk sample barcode plus Illumina barcodes, to control for contamination. TruSeq adapter sequences and Illumina sample barcodes were added in two successive PCR steps. TCR alpha and beta cDNA libraries were sequenced on the Illumina HiSeq platform with custom primers. Per the original workflow: MiGEC processed the raw reads to extract unique molecular identifiers, while MiXCR was used to determine the CDR3 positions. Recombination models were inferred per individual with the repgenHMM and IGoR tools using an EM algorithm. The tcR package in R was used for shared clonotype analysis, with sharing normalized by the product of cloneset sizes. To study raw recombination without the effects of thymic and clonal selection, out-of-frame nonproductive sequences were analyzed. TCRdb took the public reads, trimmed them with fastp at Q25, ran MiXCR for clone calling and kept in-frame beta chains. For every CDR3 protein sequence, its rows merge into one entry that carries the most common genes and DNA. TCRdb's processing, not the study's, gives the V and J calls here. The sample table records a few hundred thousand distinct CDR3 sequences; over 9.5% of these occur just once. More than 8.5% of the sample comes from the top ten.

Study-level results and caveats: Zero-insertion analyses could be partly confounded by invariant T cells such as MAIT and iNKT, although diverse VJ usage argued against such confounding for most clonotypes. Because the same donors could not be followed over many years, conclusions were based on cross-sectional statistical analysis. Abundant cord blood beta clonotypes carried fewer insertions; young adult naive repertoires showed a weaker similar trend, while memory repertoires showed none. In monozygotic twins, recombination models systematically underestimated out-of-frame TCR alpha sharing, but the models matched the sharing seen between unrelated individuals. In beta out-of-frame sequences, excess twin sharing was weaker, because having fewer shared sequences lowered the signal-to-noise ratio. Out-of-frame TCR alpha sequences shared between twins showed an excess of low generation-probability sequences compared with coincidental sharing between unrelated individuals.

V sheds 7 bases and J sheds 2 bases, leaving 8 bases between their ends. CDR1 and CDR2 were assigned from the germline V gene as MDHEN and SYDVKM. CDR3 length: 12 amino acids, cysteine to phenylalanine. Solely the CDR3 DNA is kept, with 36 bases framed from the first base. Only healthy Caucasian donors were included. Using Miltenyi CD45RO+ enrichment and human naive T-cell isolation kits, memory (CD45RO+) and naive T cells were isolated from PBMC. A note on this clonotype: The antigen it binds to is not known. The input lacks base qualities; no much larger clone sits a single base away.

Recombination connected TRBV28 to TRBJ1-2; the D gene is not confidently resolved. The sequenced sample consisted of memory T cells sorted from blood. Interpreted using the paper, the cell subset or site label stands for: CD45RO+ enriched T cells. The receptor was derived from a man aged 50-59 years in good health. The bases read TGTGCCAGCACTCCCCGGAACTATGGCTACACCTTC. This gives the protein CASTPRNYGYTF.